This passage covers 5 T cell receptor beta chains from one sample sequenced in a study of blood T cell repertoires in COVID-19. The method was immunoSEQ multiplex PCR; TCRdb's version includes in-frame clones alone and lacks a portion of them. The sample contains about 210,000 clones, about 81% of which appear only once. The sequenced sample consisted of PBMCs or T cells enriched from blood (not recorded which). These TCRs come from a man aged 35 to 55 who had recovered from COVID-19.

The chain uses TRBV4-2 and TRBJ2-1, with D unresolved. The CDR3 totals 13 residues. Between the trimmed V and J ends, which lost 4 bases and 10 bases, there was a span of 14 bases. Per germline, CDR1 LGHNA and CDR2 YNFKEQ. The CDR3: CASSPLSVAEQFF. The CDR3, as DNA: TGTGCCAGCAGCCCCTTAAGCGTCGCCGAGCAGTTCTTC.

J is TRBJ1-1 and V is TRBV12-3 or TRBV12-4; TRBD1 aligns across 7 bases. The J segment lost 7 bases and the V segment lost 6 bases, leaving 5 bases of the junction unmatched. The CDR3 has 12 residues. CDR3 region: CASRTGLGEAFF. As DNA, the CDR3 is TGTGCCAGCAGGACAGGGTTAGGTGAAGCTTTCTTT.

The genes are TRBV5-4 and TRBJ1-3; D remains ambiguous. The V end was cut by 4 bases, the J end by 0 bases, with 5 bases between. Germline V gene sequence: CDR1 SGHNT, CDR2 YYREEE (reference sequence). This CDR3 spans 13 amino acids. DNA for the CDR3: TGTGCCAGCAGCGCGAGCTCTGGAAACACCATATATTTT. Its protein product is CASSASSGNTIYF.

V usage is TRBV5-1 and J usage is TRBJ2-3; TRBD1 matches at 8 bases. V shed 2 bases and J 12 bases; nucleotides not matched to a gene: 8. The CDR3 sequence is 13 residues long. Germline V lookup: CDR1 SGHRS, CDR2 YFSETQ. DNA of the CDR3: TGCGCCAGCAGCTTAATCACACAGGGGGGTCAGTATTTT. This translates into CASSLITQGGQYF.

The chain couples TRBV19 to TRBJ1-4; no definite D call. The CDR3 has 12 residues. CDR1 and CDR2 from the germline V gene are LNHDA and SQIVND (reference sequence). Trimming shortened V by 4 bases and J by 6 bases, and 6 bases separated the two germline ends. The CDR3 loop reads CASSKGDEKLFF. In nucleotides, the CDR3 is TGTGCCAGTAGTAAAGGAGATGAAAAACTGTTTTTT.